This T cell receptor beta chain came from a study of blood T cell repertoires in COVID-19. Measured with immunoSEQ multiplex PCR; TCRdb has only the in-frame clones, and not every one. In the table there are 320,000 or so clones, approximately 88% of which are singletons. CDR1 MNHEY and CDR2 SMNVEV come from the germline V gene (reference sequence). With V trimmed by 5 bases and J by 3 bases, 6 bases remained unmatched. The CDR3 totals 15 residues. The sequencing sample was made of PBMCs or T cells enriched from blood (not recorded which). The clonotype originates from a man under 40 who had recovered from COVID-19. The V call is TRBV27, the J call TRBJ1-2, with 10 bases matching TRBD1. CDR3 protein: CASSPGQGNYYGYTF. The CDR3 nucleotides read TGTGCCAGCAGTCCGGGACAGGGGAACTACTATGGCTACACCTTC.